A single sample is the source of the 18 T cell receptor beta chains below, sequenced in a study of ipilimumab plus nivolumab after autologous stem cell transplantation. The data were produced by immunoSEQ multiplex PCR, yet TCRdb's version contains in-frame clones alone and is incomplete. This repertoire shows some 25,000 clones, around 84% found once; its top ten account for 4% to 6%. The source was PBMCs, collected in a trial of ipilimumab plus nivolumab as post-transplant consolidation. These receptors all come from a male donor with diffuse large B-cell lymphoma.

This rearrangement joins TRBV28 to TRBJ1-1; tentatively, D is TRBD1 (5 bases). This CDR3 spans 13 amino acids. The germline V gene encodes CDR1 MDHEN and CDR2 SYDVKM. The V end lost 3 bases, the J end lost 1 base, and 6 bases lay between the germline ends. Written as DNA, the CDR3 is TGTGCCAGCAGTTTGGGGGAGAACACTGAAGCTTTCTTT. Translating it yields CASSLGENTEAFF.

On this clone: Within the sample, other DNA sequences also encode this same CDR3. CDR3 nucleotide sequence: TGCGCCAGCAGCTTGGGAGGGTATTCATACGAGCAGTACTTC. Encoded protein: CASSLGGYSYEQYF. This rearrangement joins TRBV5-1 to TRBJ2-7, with a possible D match to TRBD2 (5 bases). Germline assignment: CDR1 SGHRS and CDR2 YFSETQ. V lost 0 bases and J 4 bases, leaving 11 bases between the germline ends. The CDR3 covers 14 residues.

J is TRBJ2-3 and V is TRBV9; D possibly corresponds to TRBD2 (7 bases). The CDR3 sequence is 14 residues long. From germline, CDR1 is SGDLS and CDR2 YYNGEE. With 7 bases removed from V and 0 bases from J, the gap between germline ends came to 12 bases. Here the CDR3 reads CASREGGSTDTQYF. CDR3 sequence (DNA): TGTGCCAGCCGAGAGGGGGGGAGCACAGATACGCAGTATTTT.

The chain carries TRBV4-1 and TRBJ1-4; TRBD1 matches at 9 bases. The CDR3 is made up of 16 amino acids. The V segment lost 4 bases and the J segment 1 base; nucleotides outside the gene matches: 4. Germline CDR1 MGHRA, CDR2 YSYEKL. In DNA form, the CDR3 reads TGCGCCAGCAGCCGGGGACAGGGACGAACTAATGAAAAACTGTTTTTT. Translating gives CASSRGQGRTNEKLFF.

V gene TRBV4-1 combines with J gene TRBJ2-5, with 12 bases lining up with TRBD2. Unmatched junction bases numbered 6, after V lost 2 bases and J lost 5 bases. Germline V gives CDR1 MGHRA, CDR2 YSYEKL. The CDR3 extends over 16 amino acids. In nucleotides, the CDR3 is TGCGCCAGCAGCCAATCTCTAGCGGGGGGGCTGGAGACCCAGTACTTC. Translation: CASSQSLAGGLETQYF.

V is TRBV15 and J is TRBJ1-2; 8 bases line up with TRBD1. Per germline, CDR1 LNHNV and CDR2 YYDKDF (reference sequence). CDR3 length: 14 residues. With V trimmed by 6 bases and J by 8 bases, 11 bases remained unmatched. CDR3 in amino acids: CATRLIGQGGGYTF. CDR3 bases: TGTGCCACCAGGTTGATTGGACAGGGTGGCGGCTACACCTTC.

This clone is a singleton in its sample. This chain joins TRBV4-1 and TRBJ1-1, with D unclear. V lost 0 bases, J lost 0 bases, and 8 bases lay in between. Germline-derived CDR1 and CDR2 are MGHRA and YSYEKL. The CDR3 spans 15 residues. CDR3 residues: CASSQESVMNTEAFF. In DNA form, the CDR3 reads TGCGCCAGCAGCCAAGAATCCGTAATGAACACTGAAGCTTTCTTT.

The chain uses TRBV27 and TRBJ2-6; no firm D call. Germline CDR1 is MNHEY and CDR2 is SMNVEV (reference sequence). The V gene lost 8 bases and the J gene lost 0 bases, with 14 bases spanning the gap. CDR3 length: 16 amino acids. The DNA for the CDR3 is TGTGCCAGCTCCCTCGATGGCCTCTCTGGGGCCAACGTCCTGACTTTC. Translating gives CASSLDGLSGANVLTF. The full variable domain, completed using reference TRBV27 and TRBJ2-6, is EAQVTQNPRYLITVTGKKLTVTCSQNMNHEYMSWYRQDPGLGLRQIYYSMNVEVTDKGDVPEGYKVSRKEKRNFPLILESPSPNQTSLYFCASSLDGLSGANVLTFGAGSRLTVL.

The rearrangement uses TRBV7-3 and TRBJ2-5; D perhaps matches TRBD1 (5 bases). The J call may be wrong; the DNA end is better matched by TRBJ2-7. The germline V gene encodes CDR1 SGHTA and CDR2 FQGTGA. CDR3 length: 14 amino acids. The CDR3 reads CASSLKAGPYEQYF. In nucleotides, the CDR3 is TGTGCCAGCAGCTTAAAGGCAGGGCCATACGAGCAGTACTTC.

V and J are TRBV5-1 and TRBJ2-7; TRBD1 agrees at 7 bases. CDR1 and CDR2 from the germline V gene are SGHRS and YFSETQ. Unmatched junction bases numbered 3, after V lost 4 bases and J lost 5 bases. CDR3 length: 12 residues. CDR3 amino acids: CASSEQGNEQYF. Here the CDR3 DNA reads TGCGCCAGCAGCGAACAGGGGAACGAGCAGTACTTC.

This chain joins TRBV5-1 and TRBJ1-1; D ambiguous. V was pared by 4 bases and J by 2 bases, with 9 bases between. Germline CDR1 SGHRS, CDR2 YFSETQ. This CDR3 has 13 residues. The CDR3 protein is CASSRRVNTEAFF. CDR3 DNA: TGCGCCAGCAGCCGACGGGTTAACACTGAAGCTTTCTTT.

This chain joins TRBV19 and TRBJ2-2; TRBD2 matches 14 bases. The CDR3 spans 19 residues. The J segment lost 2 bases and the V segment lost 4 bases, leaving 9 bases of the junction unmatched. Looked up from germline, CDR1 is LNHDA and CDR2 is SQIVND (reference sequence). CDR3 sequence reads: CASSKGLAGDLVNTGELFF. The DNA for the CDR3 is TGTGCCAGTAGTAAGGGACTAGCGGGGGACTTAGTCAACACCGGGGAGCTGTTTTTT.

This chain joins TRBV6-6 and TRBJ2-7; D possibly corresponds to TRBD1 (5 bases). The CDR3 spans 15 residues. Trimming cost V 1 base and J 5 bases, with 15 bases left between them. Germline values: CDR1 MNHNY, CDR2 SVGAGI (reference sequence). CDR3 amino acids: CASSYLGLPGNEQYF. Written as DNA, the CDR3 is TGTGCCAGCAGTTACTTGGGGCTCCCGGGCAACGAGCAGTACTTC.

In its sample, this clone was seen a few times. The chain couples TRBV5-1 to TRBJ1-2; TRBD1 aligns across 11 bases. The junction had 6 bases not matched to a gene; V was cut back by 0 bases and J by 8 bases. The germline V gene encodes CDR1 SGHRS and CDR2 YFSETQ. The CDR3 consists of 15 residues. The CDR3 reads CASSLEPGTGGGYTF. Here the CDR3 DNA reads TGCGCCAGCAGCTTGGAACCCGGGACAGGGGGAGGCTACACCTTC.

The genes are TRBV5-4 and TRBJ1-5; the D is unclear. In germline, CDR1 is SGHNT, CDR2 YYREEE (reference sequence). V lost 1 base to trimming and J lost 4 bases, with 9 bases between them. CDR3 size: 14 residues. CDR3 region: CASSLIGHNQPQHF. The CDR3 DNA reads TGTGCCAGCAGCTTGATTGGCCATAATCAGCCCCAGCATTTT. Full variable domain (remainder filled in from reference TRBV5-4 and TRBJ1-5): ETGVTQSPTHLIKTRGQQVTLRCSSQSGHNTVSWYQQALGQGPQFIFQYYREEENGRGNFPPRFSGLQFPNYSSELNVNALELDDSALYLCASSLIGHNQPQHFGDGTRLSIL.

J is TRBJ2-3 and V is TRBV7-3, with no clear D. Trimming took off 4 bases at V and 5 bases at J, with 10 bases between the two ends. There are 13 residues in the CDR3. Germline loops: CDR1 SGHTA, CDR2 FQGTGA. The CDR3 protein is CASSSTIGDTQYF. The CDR3 nucleotides are TGTGCCAGCAGCTCGACAATAGGAGATACGCAGTATTTT.

The CDR3 sequence is CASSRDPGIHTQYF. The CDR3 nucleotides read TGTGCCAGCAGCCGGGACCCTGGGATACATACGCAGTATTTT. The V and J genes are TRBV6-4 and TRBJ2-3, with D perhaps given as TRBD1 or TRBD2 (5 bases each). CDR3 length: 14 residues. V was shortened by 6 bases and J by 7 bases, with 17 bases between the two germline ends. CDR1 MRHNA and CDR2 SNTAGT come from the germline V gene.

The V and J genes are TRBV6-5 and TRBJ1-5; D call uncertain. The germline V and J ends were trimmed by 6 bases and 2 bases, with 11 bases remaining between them. Germline CDR1 and CDR2: MNHEY and SVGAGI. The CDR3 covers 14 residues. The CDR3 here is CASSKRRGNQPQHF. The CDR3 region has the DNA TGTGCCAGCAGCAAGCGGAGGGGCAATCAGCCCCAGCATTTT.